This TCR beta chain emerged from a study of human T cells and chemical hapten exposure. About this clonotype: Its antigen is not known.

Study-wide points: In the PT1 data, expanded TCR counts showed a positive correlation with patch test score.

The time point was: patch test 1, 2 weeks after DPC sensitization. Specified treatment: therapeutic diphenylcyclopropenone sensitization with weekly scalp DPC. A single record per CDR3 protein comes from TCRdb applying MiXCR to the RACE reads. The table records a few hundred thousand distinct CDR3 sequences, roughly 4.8% of them present only once. The V segment lost 3 bases and the J segment 9 bases; nucleotides outside the gene matches: 8. The CDR3 has 14 amino acids. The receptor comes from a woman in her 50s with alopecia areata. Some clones in this sample may be carry-over from other donors' samples. The genes are TRBV12-3 or TRBV12-4 and TRBJ2-3, with TRBD2 identical over 8 bases. The sample here was whole blood, taken in connection with sensitization to the hapten diphenylcyclopropenone (DPC). The CDR3 loop is CASSFGGALDTQYF. CDR3 nucleotides: TGTGCCAGCAGTTTCGGGGGGGCCTTGGACACGCAGTATTTT.